Following are 32 T cell receptor beta chains from one sample sequenced in a study of Ad26.COV2.S vaccination and SARS-CoV-2 variants. Produced via immunoSEQ multiplex PCR; TCRdb's table is partial and in-frame only. Of about 350,000 clones listed, around 89% are singletons. Specified treatment: 15 to 20 received Ad26.COV2.S at low or high dose, single or two shots; 5 received placebo; per-sample allocation not given. Sampling happened 63 days after the first vaccine or placebo injection. Sequencing used peripheral blood, obtained in a trial of Ad26.COV2.S vaccine versus placebo. These receptors came from a person between 18 and 59 years old who received the Ad26.COV2.S COVID-19 vaccine or a placebo.

The chain is built from TRBV7-6 and TRBJ2-7, with TRBD1 identical over 9 bases. The V gene end was trimmed by 5 bases and the J gene end by 2 bases; junction bases not matched to a gene: 7. The CDR3 totals 15 residues. Looked up from germline, CDR1 is SGHVS and CDR2 is FNYEAQ. The CDR3 region is CASSPGQGPAYEQYF. DNA for the CDR3: TGTGCCAGCAGCCCGGGACAGGGACCAGCCTACGAGCAGTACTTC. The complete variable domain, with remaining parts taken from reference TRBV7-6 and TRBJ2-7, reads GAGVSQSPRYKVTKRGQDVALRCDPISGHVSLYWYRQALGQGPEFLTYFNYEAQQDKSGLPNDRFSAERPEGSISTLTIQRTEQRDSAMYRCASSPGQGPAYEQYFGPGTRLTVT.

The rearrangement joins TRBV19 to TRBJ2-1; D is uncertain. Trimming pared 1 base from V and 1 base from J, leaving 5 bases between. The CDR3 has 14 residues. Germline CDR1 LNHDA, CDR2 SQIVND (reference sequence). CDR3 nucleotide sequence: TGTGCCAGTAGTATAGCACAGTCCTACAATGAGCAGTTCTTC. Its protein is CASSIAQSYNEQFF.

The chain combines TRBV29-1 with TRBJ1-4, with 8 bases fitting TRBD1. The germline CDR1 and CDR2 sequences are SQVTM and ANQGSEA. Trimming took 6 bases from V and 5 from J; bases not matched to a gene: 8. The CDR3 has 14 amino acids. CDR3 DNA sequence: TGCAGCGTCGGGTGGACAGGGACAAATGAAAAACTGTTTTTT. Encoded protein: CSVGWTGTNEKLFF.

The V call is TRBV7-8, the J call TRBJ2-3; 11 bases align to TRBD2. V gave up 5 bases and J gave up 6 bases; unmatched junction bases: 4. CDR1 SGHVS and CDR2 FQNEAQ come from the germline V gene. This CDR3 spans 14 amino acids. CDR3 protein: CASSLGTSGDTQYF. The CDR3 bases are TGTGCCAGCAGCCTTGGGACTAGCGGTGATACGCAGTATTTT.

The chain has TRBV19 and TRBJ1-3, with D possibly TRBD1 on 5 matching bases. The germline CDR1 and CDR2 sequences are LNHDA and SQIVND (reference sequence). This CDR3 spans 15 amino acids. V dropped 5 bases and J dropped 4 bases, with 15 bases sitting between them. In DNA, the CDR3 is TGTGCCAGTAGTCCCCAGGGAGGCCCGGGAAACACCATATATTTT. Its protein is CASSPQGGPGNTIYF.

This chain links TRBV18 with TRBJ2-1; D gene ambiguous. This CDR3 comprises 14 residues. Germline assignment: CDR1 KGHSH and CDR2 LQKENI. Trimming left V 3 bases short and J 3 bases short, with 9 bases between. CDR3 coding DNA: TGTGCCAGCTCACCCGCGACAAACTACAATGAGCAGTTCTTC. Protein product: CASSPATNYNEQFF.

Concerning this clone: Within the sample, other DNA sequences also encode this same CDR3. The chain links TRBV2 to TRBJ2-7; 9 positions match TRBD1. V gave up 2 bases and J gave up 5 bases; unmatched junction bases: 1. This CDR3 is 13 amino acids long. The V gene's germline CDR1 is SNHLY and CDR2 FYNNEI. The CDR3 sequence: CASSERTGDEQYF. DNA for the CDR3: TGTGCCAGCAGTGAAAGGACAGGGGACGAGCAGTACTTC.

CDR3 sequence reads: CASSDTYTDTQYF. For the CDR3, the DNA is TGTGCCAGCAGCGACACCTACACAGATACGCAGTATTTT. V usage is TRBV6-2 or TRBV6-3 and J usage is TRBJ2-3; no clear D gene. V dropped 6 bases and J dropped 2 bases, with 9 bases sitting between them. This CDR3 region has 13 residues. Looked up from germline, CDR1 is MNHEY and CDR2 is SVGEGT.

This clone was observed a handful of times. The chain has TRBV2 and TRBJ2-4, with 10 bases matching TRBD2. Losses at the gene ends were 4 bases for V and 13 bases for J; bases not matched to a gene: 7. Per germline, CDR1 SNHLY and CDR2 FYNNEI. This CDR3 comprises 13 residues. The CDR3 reads CASSGSGGSIQYF. DNA for the CDR3: TGTGCCAGCAGTGGTAGCGGGGGGTCTATCCAGTACTTC.

The chain couples TRBV9 to TRBJ1-4; D is unclear. The CDR3 totals 15 residues. The germline V and J ends were trimmed by 4 bases and 3 bases, with 13 bases remaining between them. Germline CDR1 SGDLS, CDR2 YYNGEE. The DNA for the CDR3 is TGTGCCAGCAGCAGAGGAGAACCGGCTAATGAAAAACTGTTTTTT. It is translated as CASSRGEPANEKLFF.

The chain uses TRBV5-6 and TRBJ2-3; possible D gene TRBD2, 6 bases. With 0 bases removed from V and 0 bases from J, the gap between germline ends came to 14 bases. The CDR3 extends over 17 amino acids. Per the germline V gene, CDR1 is SGHDT and CDR2 is YYEEEE. The chain's CDR3 is CASSLAGLAESTDTQYF. As DNA, the CDR3 is TGTGCCAGCAGCTTGGCAGGTTTAGCGGAGAGCACAGATACGCAGTATTTT. The full variable domain, rest sourced from reference TRBV5-6 and TRBJ2-3, is DAGVTQSPTHLIKTRGQQVTLRCSPKSGHDTVSWYQQALGQGPQFIFQYYEEEERQRGNFPDRFSGHQFPNYSSELNVNALLLGDSALYLCASSLAGLAESTDTQYFGPGTRLTVL.

The chain couples TRBV6-5 to TRBJ2-7, with 7 positions matching TRBD2. This CDR3 comprises 14 residues. The junction had 14 bases not matched to a gene; V was cut back by 9 bases and J by 6 bases. Germline assignment: CDR1 MNHEY and CDR2 SVGAGI. DNA of the CDR3: TGTGCCAGTCGACTAGCTGGGATGCCTCGCGAGCAGTACTTC. This gives the protein CASRLAGMPREQYF.

The chain employs TRBV5-4 and TRBJ2-5; 12 nucleotides agree with TRBD2. Trimming at V came to 4 bases and at J to 4 bases, leaving 5 bases not matched to a gene. This CDR3 spans 15 amino acids. Looked up from germline, CDR1 is SGHNT and CDR2 is YYREEE (reference sequence). The CDR3 protein is CASSVGLAGRETQYF. In DNA, the CDR3 is TGTGCCAGCAGCGTCGGACTAGCGGGGAGAGAGACCCAGTACTTC. Using reference TRBV5-4 and TRBJ2-5 for the parts outside the CDR3, the full variable domain is ETGVTQSPTHLIKTRGQQVTLRCSSQSGHNTVSWYQQALGQGPQFIFQYYREEENGRGNFPPRFSGLQFPNYSSELNVNALELDDSALYLCASSVGLAGRETQYFGPGTRLLVL.

The chain links TRBV19 to TRBJ2-1; TRBD2 matches 8 bases. Trimming took 6 bases from V and 0 from J; bases not matched to a gene: 7. CDR1 is LNHDA, CDR2 SQIVND, per germline (reference sequence). The CDR3 totals 16 residues. The CDR3 loop reads CASSISGMNSYNEQFF. CDR3 DNA: TGTGCCAGTAGCATTAGCGGGATGAACTCCTACAATGAGCAGTTCTTC.

As concerns this clone: This sample includes further DNA sequences coding for the same CDR3. This chain uses TRBV19 with TRBJ2-1, with D uncertain. Germline loops: CDR1 LNHDA, CDR2 SQIVND (reference sequence). The length of the CDR3 is 12 residues. V lost 6 bases and J 4 bases, leaving 7 bases between the germline ends. CDR3 in amino acids: CASRGVYNEQFF. The CDR3 bases are TGTGCCAGTAGAGGTGTGTACAATGAGCAGTTCTTC.

This clone was seen only once. The V and J genes are TRBV29-1 and TRBJ2-7; D is possibly TRBD2 (5 bases). This CDR3 contains 12 residues. Germline V gene lookup returns CDR1 SQVTM and CDR2 ANQGSEA. Trimming shortened V by 3 bases and J by 3 bases, and 9 bases separated the two germline ends. The CDR3 region has the DNA TGCAGCGTTGACCTCGGGGACTACGAGCAGTACTTC. The encoded protein is CSVDLGDYEQYF.

V gene TRBV5-6 combines with J gene TRBJ2-7; the D gene is possibly TRBD1 (6 bases). V lost 0 bases to trimming and J lost 1 base, with 8 bases between them. CDR3 length equals 14 residues. Germline V CDR1 and CDR2: SGHDT, YYEEEE. The CDR3 DNA is TGTGCCAGCAGCTTGGTAGGACAGTCCTACGAGCAGTACTTC. Translating gives CASSLVGQSYEQYF.

V and J are TRBV28 and TRBJ1-5, with D possibly being TRBD1 (5 bases). There are 13 residues in the CDR3. V lost 7 bases and J 5 bases, leaving 12 bases between the germline ends. Germline lookup yields CDR1 MDHEN and CDR2 SYDVKM. The CDR3 DNA reads TGTGCCAGCATGGCGGGGGGGGATCAGCCCCAGCATTTT. As protein: CASMAGGDQPQHF.

The rearrangement links TRBV27 to TRBJ2-5; 7 nucleotides align to TRBD2. The V segment lost 5 bases and the J segment 6 bases; nucleotides outside the gene matches: 9. Germline V CDR1 and CDR2: MNHEY, SMNVEV (reference sequence). CDR3 length: 14 residues. For the CDR3, the DNA is TGTGCCAGCAGTCCTGGGGGGGGTCGGAAGACCCAGTACTTC. It specifies CASSPGGGRKTQYF.

This clone was counted between two and nine times. V usage is TRBV5-1 and J usage is TRBJ2-2; D gene ambiguous. In germline, CDR1 is SGHRS, CDR2 YFSETQ. Trimming took off 2 bases at V and 3 bases at J, with 8 bases between the two ends. The CDR3 extends over 14 amino acids. CDR3 loop: CASSFYGYTGELFF. The CDR3 DNA reads TGCGCCAGCAGCTTCTACGGATACACCGGGGAGCTGTTTTTT.

This clone was detected once. The CDR3 loop reads CASSQVDRNNSPLHF. CDR3 DNA sequence: TGTGCCAGCAGCCAAGTGGACAGAAATAATTCACCCCTCCACTTT. V gene TRBV3-1 (or the pseudogene TRBV3-2) combines with J gene TRBJ1-6; D may be TRBD1 (6 bases). Trimming pared 1 base from V and 5 bases from J, leaving 9 bases between. The CDR3 runs 15 residues. The germline CDR1 and CDR2 sequences are LGHDT and YNNKEL (reference sequence).

The chain employs TRBV5-6 and TRBJ2-1; D remains ambiguous. The CDR3 sequence is 14 residues long. Trimming pared 4 bases from V and 3 bases from J, leaving 11 bases between. In germline, CDR1 is SGHDT, CDR2 YYEEEE. CDR3 DNA sequence: TGTGCCAGCAGCCTGCCGACAAGCTACAATGAGCAGTTCTTC. Translation gives CASSLPTSYNEQFF.

The chain is built from TRBV6-4 and TRBJ1-2, with 10 nucleotides matching TRBD1. CDR3 size: 15 residues. The V and J ends lost 2 bases and 2 bases, in that order; junction bases with no gene match: 2. Germline CDR1 MRHNA, CDR2 SNTAGT. The DNA of the CDR3 is TGTGCCAGCAGTGACCAGACAGGGGGCAACTATGGCTACACCTTC. This encodes CASSDQTGGNYGYTF.

The genes are TRBV10-3 and TRBJ1-1; no reliable D call. The CDR3 is 13 residues long. Trimming removed 10 bases at V and 1 base at J, with 13 bases between. CDR1 is ENHRY, CDR2 SYGVKD, per germline. The CDR3 nucleotides are TGTGCCACGACGTCGGATCAGAACACTGAAGCTTTCTTT. Translation gives CATTSDQNTEAFF.

This chain connects TRBV5-1 to TRBJ2-3, with 11 positions matching TRBD2. This CDR3 is 15 amino acids long. V trimming: 5 bases; J trimming: 4 bases; junction bases outside the gene matches: 6. The germline CDR1 and CDR2 sequences are SGHRS and YFSETQ. CDR3 in amino acids: CASSPASGRPDTQYF. The CDR3 DNA follows: TGCGCCAGCAGTCCAGCTAGCGGGAGGCCAGATACGCAGTATTTT. Drawing the rest from reference TRBV5-1 and TRBJ2-3, the complete variable domain is KAGVTQTPRYLIKTRGQQVTLSCSPISGHRSVSWYQQTPGQGLQFLFEYFSETQRNKGNFPGRFSGRQFSNSRSEMNVSTLELGDSALYLCASSPASGRPDTQYFGPGTRLTVL.

The chain carries TRBV28 and TRBJ2-7, with 16 bases fitting TRBD2. There are 16 residues in the CDR3. The germline gives CDR1 MDHEN, CDR2 SYDVKM. The junction had 7 bases not matched to a gene; V was cut back by 6 bases and J by 5 bases. The CDR3 is CASRPGTSGRADEQYF. Written as DNA, the CDR3 is TGTGCCAGCAGACCTGGGACTAGCGGGAGGGCCGACGAGCAGTACTTC.

The chain combines TRBV30 with TRBJ1-1, with D unclear. This CDR3 contains 11 residues. Trimming shortened V by 0 bases and J by 8 bases, and 7 bases separated the two germline ends. Germline lookup yields CDR1 GTSNPN and CDR2 SVGIG (reference sequence). DNA for the CDR3: TGTGCCTGGAGTGTAACCCAGGAAGCTTTCTTT. Translation gives CAWSVTQEAFF.

The chain recombines TRBV6-6 with TRBJ1-1; D gene ambiguous. CDR3 length equals 14 residues. Germline V gene data show CDR1 as MNHNY and CDR2 as SVGAGI (reference sequence). V was clipped by 5 bases and J by 7 bases, with 17 bases between them. The CDR3 DNA follows: TGTGCCAGCAGTCCCCCGGGTGAGAAAGGTGAAGCTTTCTTT. Protein product: CASSPPGEKGEAFF.

The J gene is TRBJ2-2, the V gene TRBV7-9; D is ambiguous. In germline, CDR1 is SEHNR, CDR2 FQNEAQ (reference sequence). With 0 bases removed from V and 7 bases from J, the gap between germline ends came to 6 bases. This CDR3 comprises 13 residues. CDR3 loop: CASSLAWGGELFF. The CDR3 region has the DNA TGTGCCAGCAGCTTAGCGTGGGGCGGGGAGCTGTTTTTT.

Only a few counts were recorded for this clone. The chain combines TRBV4-1 with TRBJ2-7; D is ambiguous. CDR1 is MGHRA and CDR2 is YSYEKL in the germline V gene. The V and J ends lost 1 base and 1 base respectively, with 11 bases between them. The CDR3 totals 15 residues. CDR3 protein: CASSQVRLNSYEQYF. CDR3 nucleotide sequence: TGCGCCAGCAGCCAAGTTCGGCTGAATTCCTACGAGCAGTACTTC.

This chain uses TRBV28 with TRBJ2-7, with 8 bases fitting TRBD2. This CDR3 has 18 residues. V gave up 1 base and J gave up 4 bases; unmatched junction bases: 15. CDR1 and CDR2 from the germline V gene are MDHEN and SYDVKM. This CDR3 reads CASSLLALGSGIVYEQYF. CDR3 in DNA: TGTGCCAGCAGTTTATTAGCCCTGGGTAGCGGGATTGTGTACGAGCAGTACTTC.

V is TRBV3-1 (or the pseudogene TRBV3-2) and J is TRBJ2-5; TRBD1 agrees at 8 bases. The CDR3 has 15 residues. CDR1 is LGHDT, CDR2 YNNKEL, per germline (reference sequence). The trim removed 6 bases at V and 4 bases at J, leaving 10 bases unmatched. CDR3: CASSDRGGFRETQYF. The CDR3 DNA is TGTGCCAGCAGTGACAGGGGTGGTTTCCGAGAGACCCAGTACTTC.